The source of this T cell receptor (beta chain) is a study of T cell responses to AZD1222 COVID-19 vaccine. General study results and limits: None of the repertoires were sampled until the peak T cell response had passed. Nearly half of unique spike-specific TCRs reportedly avoided B.1.351 and B.1.1.7 mutated regions. White British people made up most donors, females outnumbered males, and clonal diversity was possibly underestimated.

Method: immunoSEQ multiplex PCR; TCRdb's copy keeps in-frame clones and lacks some. Of 90,000 to 120,000 clones listed, about nine tenths are singletons. Trimming removed 4 bases at V and 5 bases at J, with 12 bases between. CDR1 is SGDLS and CDR2 is YYNGEE in the germline V gene. The CDR3 covers 13 residues. A remark on this clone: Antigen: not known.

This TCR was recovered from an adult in good health. The sample consisted of peripheral blood, taken on day 0 of AZD1222 vaccination. The chain couples TRBV9 to TRBJ1-2, with no clear D. This CDR3 is CASSPGSFYGYTF. The CDR3 coding sequence is TGTGCCAGCAGCCCTGGGTCTTTTTATGGCTACACCTTC.